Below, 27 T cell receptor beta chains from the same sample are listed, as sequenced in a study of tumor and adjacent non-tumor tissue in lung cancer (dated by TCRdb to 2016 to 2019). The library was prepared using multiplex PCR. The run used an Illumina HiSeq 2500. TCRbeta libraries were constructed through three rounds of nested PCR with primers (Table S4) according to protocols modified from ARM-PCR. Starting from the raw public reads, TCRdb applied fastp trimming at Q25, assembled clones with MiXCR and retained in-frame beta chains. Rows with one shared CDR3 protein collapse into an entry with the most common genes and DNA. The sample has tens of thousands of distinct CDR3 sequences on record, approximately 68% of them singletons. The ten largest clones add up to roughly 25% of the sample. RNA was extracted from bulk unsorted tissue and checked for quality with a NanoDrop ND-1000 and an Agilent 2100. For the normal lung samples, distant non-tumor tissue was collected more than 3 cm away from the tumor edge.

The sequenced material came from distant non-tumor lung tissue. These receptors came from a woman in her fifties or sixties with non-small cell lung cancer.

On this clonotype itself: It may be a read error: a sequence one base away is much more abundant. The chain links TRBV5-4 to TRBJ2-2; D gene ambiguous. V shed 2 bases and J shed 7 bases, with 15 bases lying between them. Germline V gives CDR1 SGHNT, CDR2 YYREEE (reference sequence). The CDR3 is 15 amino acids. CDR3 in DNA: TGTGCCAGCAGCTTAGGAAGGAAGGGTAGCGGGGAGCTGTTTTTT. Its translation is CASSLGRKGSGELFF.

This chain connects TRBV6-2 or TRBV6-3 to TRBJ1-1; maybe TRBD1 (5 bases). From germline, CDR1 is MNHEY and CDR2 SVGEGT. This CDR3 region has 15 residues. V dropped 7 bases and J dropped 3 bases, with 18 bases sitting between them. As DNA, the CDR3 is TGTGCCAGCAACCAGGACGGGGCTTCGGACACTGAAGCTTTCTTT. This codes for CASNQDGASDTEAFF.

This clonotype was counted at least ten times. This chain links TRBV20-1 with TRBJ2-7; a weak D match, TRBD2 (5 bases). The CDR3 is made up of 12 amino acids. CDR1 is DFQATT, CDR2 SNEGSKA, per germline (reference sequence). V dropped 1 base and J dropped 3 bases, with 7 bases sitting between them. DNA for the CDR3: TGCAGTGCTAGAGTAACTAGCTACGAGCAGTACTTC. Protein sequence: CSARVTSYEQYF.

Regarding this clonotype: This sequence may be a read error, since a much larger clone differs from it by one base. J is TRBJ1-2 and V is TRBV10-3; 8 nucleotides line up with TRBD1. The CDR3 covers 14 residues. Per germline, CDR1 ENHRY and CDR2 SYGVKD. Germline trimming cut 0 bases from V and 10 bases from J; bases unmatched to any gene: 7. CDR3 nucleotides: TGTGCCATCAGTGAGTCGACAGGGGTGGATGTCTACACCTTC. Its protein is CAISESTGVDVYTF.

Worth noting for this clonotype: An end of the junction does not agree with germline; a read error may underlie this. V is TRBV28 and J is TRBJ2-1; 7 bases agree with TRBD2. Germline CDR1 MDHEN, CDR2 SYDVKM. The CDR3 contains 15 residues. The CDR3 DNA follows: TGTTCCAGCAGTTTCGGCGGGGGTTCCTACAATGAGCAGTTCTTC. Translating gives CSSSFGGGSYNEQFF.

The CDR3: CASSLGASGSREQYF. The CDR3 nucleotides read TGCGCCAGCAGCTTGGGTGCTAGCGGGAGTCGCGAGCAGTACTTC. V and J are TRBV5-1 and TRBJ2-7, with 10 nucleotides matching TRBD2. The CDR3 is 15 residues long. CDR1 is SGHRS, CDR2 YFSETQ, per germline. After removal of 0 bases from V and 6 bases from J, the junction contained 6 bases not matched to a gene.

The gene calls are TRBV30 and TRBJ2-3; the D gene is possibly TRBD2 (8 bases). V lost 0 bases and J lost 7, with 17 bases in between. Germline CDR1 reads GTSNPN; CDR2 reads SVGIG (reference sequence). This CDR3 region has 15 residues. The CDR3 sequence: CAWSVSGGTAHTQYF. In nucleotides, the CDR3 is TGTGCCTGGAGTGTATCGGGAGGGACAGCACATACGCAGTATTTT. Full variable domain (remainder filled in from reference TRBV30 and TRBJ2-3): SQTIHQWPATLVQPVGSPLSLECTVEGTSNPNLYWYRQAAGRGLQLLFYSVGIGQISSEVPQNLSASRPQDRQFILSSKKLLLSDSGFYLCAWSVSGGTAHTQYFGPGTRLTVL.

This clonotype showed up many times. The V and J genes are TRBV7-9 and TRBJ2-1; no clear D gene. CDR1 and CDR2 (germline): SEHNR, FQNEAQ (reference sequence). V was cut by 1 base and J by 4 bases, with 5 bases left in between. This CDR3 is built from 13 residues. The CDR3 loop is CASSLGSYNEQFF. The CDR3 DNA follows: TGTGCCAGCAGCTTAGGAAGTTACAATGAGCAGTTCTTC.

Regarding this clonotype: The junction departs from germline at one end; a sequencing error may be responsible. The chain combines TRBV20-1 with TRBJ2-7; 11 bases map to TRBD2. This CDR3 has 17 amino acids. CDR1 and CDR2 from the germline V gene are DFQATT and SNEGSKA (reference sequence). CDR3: CSARDLAGGNFAYEQYF. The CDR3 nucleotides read TGCAGTGCTAGAGACTTAGCGGGAGGGAATTTTGCCTACGAGCAGTATTTC.

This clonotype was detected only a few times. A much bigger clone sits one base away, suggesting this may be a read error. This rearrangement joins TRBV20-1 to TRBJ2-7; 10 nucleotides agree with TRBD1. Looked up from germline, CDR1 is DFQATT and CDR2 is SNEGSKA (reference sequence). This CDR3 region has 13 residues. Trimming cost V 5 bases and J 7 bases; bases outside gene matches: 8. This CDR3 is CSAPLGTGAEQYF. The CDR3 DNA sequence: TGCAGTGCTCCTCTCGGGACAGGGGCAGAGCAGTACTTC.

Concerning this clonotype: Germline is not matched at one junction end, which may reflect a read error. The CDR3, as DNA: TGTCCCAGCAGCTTAGCGGGCCGAGGCAATCAGCCCCAATATTTT. As protein: CPSSLAGRGNQPQYF. The V gene is TRBV11-2, the J gene TRBJ1-5; D is unresolved. Germline V gives CDR1 SGHAT, CDR2 FQNNGV. This CDR3 spans 15 amino acids. Together with reference TRBV11-2 and TRBJ1-5, the CDR3 gives the full variable domain: EAGVAQSPRYKIIEKRQSVAFWCNPISGHATLYWYQQILGQGPKLLIQFQNNGVVDDSQLPKDRFSAERLKGVDSTLKIQPAKLEDSAVYLCPSSLAGRGNQPQYFGDGTRLSIL.

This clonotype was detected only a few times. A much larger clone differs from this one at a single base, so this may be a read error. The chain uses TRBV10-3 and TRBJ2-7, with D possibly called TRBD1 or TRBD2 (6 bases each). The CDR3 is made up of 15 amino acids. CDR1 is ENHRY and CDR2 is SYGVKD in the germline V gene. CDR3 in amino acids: CAISKSGAHSYEQYF. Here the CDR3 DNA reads TGTGCCATCAGTAAGTCGGGGGCCCACTCCTACGAGCAGTACTTC.

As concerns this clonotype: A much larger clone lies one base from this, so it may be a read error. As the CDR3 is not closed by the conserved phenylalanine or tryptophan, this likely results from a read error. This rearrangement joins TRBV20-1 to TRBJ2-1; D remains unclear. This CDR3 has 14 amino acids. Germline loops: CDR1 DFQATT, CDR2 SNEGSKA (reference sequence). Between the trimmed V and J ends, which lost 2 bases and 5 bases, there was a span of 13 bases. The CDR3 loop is CSARSYFGDNEQFL. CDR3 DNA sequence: TGCAGTGCTAGAAGTTATTTTGGGGACAATGAGCAGTTCTTA.

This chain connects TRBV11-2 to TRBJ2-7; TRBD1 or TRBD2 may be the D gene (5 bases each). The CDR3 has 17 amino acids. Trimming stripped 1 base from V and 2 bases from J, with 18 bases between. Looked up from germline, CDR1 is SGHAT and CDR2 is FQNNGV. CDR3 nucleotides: TGTGCCAGCAGCTTAGTCGCAGAACGCACGGGGCCCTACGAGCAGTACTTC. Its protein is CASSLVAERTGPYEQYF.

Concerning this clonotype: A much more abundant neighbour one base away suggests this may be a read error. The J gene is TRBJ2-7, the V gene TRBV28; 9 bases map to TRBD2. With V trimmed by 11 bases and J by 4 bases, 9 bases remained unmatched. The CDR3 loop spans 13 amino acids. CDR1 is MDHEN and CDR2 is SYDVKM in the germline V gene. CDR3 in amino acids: CAGGLAGRYEQYF. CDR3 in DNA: TGTGCCGGCGGTCTAGCGGGAAGGTACGAGCAGTACTTC.

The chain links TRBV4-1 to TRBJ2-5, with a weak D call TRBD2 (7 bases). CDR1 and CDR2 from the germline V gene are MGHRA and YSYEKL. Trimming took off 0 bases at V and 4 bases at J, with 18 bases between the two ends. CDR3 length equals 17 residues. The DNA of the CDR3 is TGCGCCAGCAGCCAAGATACCAGGGGAGGGGAAAGAGAGACCCAGTACTTC. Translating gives CASSQDTRGGERETQYF.

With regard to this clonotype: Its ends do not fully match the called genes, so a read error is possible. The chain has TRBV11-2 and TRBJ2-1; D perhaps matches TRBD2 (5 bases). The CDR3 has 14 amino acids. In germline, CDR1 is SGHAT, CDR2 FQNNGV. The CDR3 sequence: CASRFLAQYNEQFF. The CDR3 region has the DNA TGTGCCAGCAGATTCCTAGCACAATACAATGAACAGTTCTTC.

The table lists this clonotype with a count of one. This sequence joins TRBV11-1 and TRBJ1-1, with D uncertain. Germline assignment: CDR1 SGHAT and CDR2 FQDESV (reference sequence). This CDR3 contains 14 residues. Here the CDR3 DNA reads TGTATCAGCAGCATGAAGGAGTTGGACACTGAAGCTTTCTTT. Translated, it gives CISSMKELDTEAFF.

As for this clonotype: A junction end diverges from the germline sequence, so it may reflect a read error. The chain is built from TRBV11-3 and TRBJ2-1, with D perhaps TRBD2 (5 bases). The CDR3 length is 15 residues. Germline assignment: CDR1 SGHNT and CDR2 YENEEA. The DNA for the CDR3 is TGTGCCAGCAGCATAGGAGGCCTCTCCTACAATGAGCAGTTCTTT. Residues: CASSIGGLSYNEQFF.

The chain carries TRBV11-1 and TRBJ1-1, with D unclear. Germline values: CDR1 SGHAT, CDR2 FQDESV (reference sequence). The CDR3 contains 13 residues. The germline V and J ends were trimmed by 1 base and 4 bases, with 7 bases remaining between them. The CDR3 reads CASSLERVTEAFF. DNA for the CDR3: TGTGCCAGCAGCTTAGAACGAGTCACTGAAGCTTTCTTT.

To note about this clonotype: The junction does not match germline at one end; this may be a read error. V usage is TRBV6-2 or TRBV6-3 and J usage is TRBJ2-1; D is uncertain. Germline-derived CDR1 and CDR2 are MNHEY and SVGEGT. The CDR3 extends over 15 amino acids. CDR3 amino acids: CASSYLGNTIGEQFF. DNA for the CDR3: TGTGCCAGCAGTTACTTGGGTAACACTATTGGTGAGCAATTCTTC.

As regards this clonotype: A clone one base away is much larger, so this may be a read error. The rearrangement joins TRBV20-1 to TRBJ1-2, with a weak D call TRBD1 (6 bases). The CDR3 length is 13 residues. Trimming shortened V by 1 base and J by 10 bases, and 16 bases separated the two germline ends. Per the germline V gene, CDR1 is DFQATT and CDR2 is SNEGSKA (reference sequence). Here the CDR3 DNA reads TGCAGTGCTAGAGTCCAGGGGAAGGATGACTACACCTTC. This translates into CSARVQGKDDYTF.

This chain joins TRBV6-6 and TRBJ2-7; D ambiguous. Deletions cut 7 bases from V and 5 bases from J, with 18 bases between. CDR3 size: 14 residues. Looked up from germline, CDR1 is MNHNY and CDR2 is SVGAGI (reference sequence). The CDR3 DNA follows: TGTGCCAGCAAACCCCCCGCGACGAACAACGAGCAGTACTTC. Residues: CASKPPATNNEQYF.

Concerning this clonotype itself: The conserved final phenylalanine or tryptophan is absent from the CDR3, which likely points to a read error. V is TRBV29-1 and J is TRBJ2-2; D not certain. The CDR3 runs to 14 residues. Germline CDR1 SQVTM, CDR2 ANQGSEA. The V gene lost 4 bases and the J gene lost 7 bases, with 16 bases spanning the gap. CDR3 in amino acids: CSVGIQRGVGELFS. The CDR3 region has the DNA TGCAGCGTTGGCATACAGCGTGGAGTCGGGGAGCTGTTTTCT.

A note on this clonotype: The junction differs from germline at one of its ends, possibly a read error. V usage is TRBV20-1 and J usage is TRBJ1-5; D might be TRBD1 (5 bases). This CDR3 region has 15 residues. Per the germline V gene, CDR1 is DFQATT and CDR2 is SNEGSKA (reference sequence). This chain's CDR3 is CSARAGGSSNQPQLF. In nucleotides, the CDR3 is TGCAGTGCTAGAGCCGGGGGATCTAGCAATCAGCCCCAGCTTTTC.

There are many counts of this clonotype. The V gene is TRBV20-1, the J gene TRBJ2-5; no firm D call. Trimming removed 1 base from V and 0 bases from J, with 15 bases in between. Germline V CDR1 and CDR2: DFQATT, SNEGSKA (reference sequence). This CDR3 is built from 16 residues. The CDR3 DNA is TGCAGTGCTAGAGTCCCTCGGGCGGCAGACCAAGAGACCCAGTACTTC. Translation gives CSARVPRAADQETQYF.

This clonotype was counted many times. CDR3 amino acids: CSPRLAGLNEQFF. CDR3 nucleotide sequence: TGCAGCCCCCGTTTAGCGGGATTAAATGAGCAGTTCTTC. This chain uses TRBV29-1 with TRBJ2-1, with 8 bases identical to TRBD2. The junction had 10 bases not matched to a gene; V was cut back by 8 bases and J by 7 bases. Germline V gene data show CDR1 as SQVTM and CDR2 as ANQGSEA. The CDR3 extends over 13 amino acids.